This T cell receptor (beta chain) was documented in a study of blood T cell repertoires in COVID-19. In the authors' workflow: Estimates of nucleated cell counts were drawn from the amplification of reference gene primers. TCRdb's copy holds only in-frame clones and misses some; the assay was immunoSEQ multiplex PCR. The V and J calls and clone size were taken over from that table, and D and trimming were inferred from the DNA. This table has about 230,000 clones, approximately 84% appearing once. Germline V gene sequence: CDR1 SEHNR, CDR2 FQNEAQ (reference sequence). The CDR3 extends over 14 amino acids. V was pared by 2 bases and J by 4 bases, with 11 bases between.

Sequencing was performed on peripheral blood. This chain uses TRBV7-9 with TRBJ1-1; D not resolved. The receptor was isolated from a middle-aged man with active or convalescent COVID-19. Here the CDR3 reads CASSLRGDLTEAFF. CDR3 bases: TGTGCCAGCAGCTTACGGGGTGATCTCACTGAAGCTTTCTTT.